This T cell receptor beta chain emerged from a study of blood T cell repertoires in COVID-19. Study summary: Material from acute and convalescent COVID-19 was sourced from the United States, Italy and Spain.

Original methodology: Amplifying reference gene primers gave estimates of nucleated cell counts. Repertoires were generated with immunoSEQ multiplex PCR, while TCRdb's copy carries only in-frame clones and drops some. V and J calls and clone size follow that table, whereas D and trimming were derived from the DNA. The sample yields about 100,000 clones, around nine tenths seen once. From germline, CDR1 is MNHNY and CDR2 SVGAGI (reference sequence). The CDR3 is made up of 15 amino acids. V dropped 2 bases and J dropped 8; count of bases not matched to a gene: 7. The sequenced material came from peripheral blood. The genes are TRBV6-6 and TRBJ2-2; 8 bases are a match to TRBD1. The receptor's source is a human donor in a cohort sampled during active COVID-19. The CDR3 here is CASSYGDRWGGELFF. For the CDR3, the DNA is TGTGCCAGCAGTTACGGGGACAGGTGGGGGGGGGAGCTGTTTTTT.